The 27 T cell receptor beta chains presented below share a single source sample, sequenced in a study of breast tumors, draining lymph nodes, adjacent tissues. Breast cancer patients provided tissue from their axillary draining lymph nodes. From the multiplex PCR reads, TCRdb called clonotypes with MiXCR, one entry per CDR3 protein. The data hold about 200,000 distinct CDR3 sequences, with approximately 33% observed a single time. Sequenced input: axillary lymph node tissue. The receptor source for this set is a female donor with breast cancer. Some clones in this sample may be carry-over from other donors' samples.

This clonotype has only a few counts. This may be a read error, as it is one base from a much larger clone. The V call is TRBV20-1, the J call TRBJ2-1; a possible D gene is TRBD2 (6 bases). V was pared by 3 bases and J by 9 bases, with 18 bases between. Germline CDR1 and CDR2: DFQATT and SNEGSKA (reference sequence). The CDR3 runs 14 residues. In DNA, the CDR3 is TGCAGTGCTAGCCTGGACTACCTGGGCACTGAGCAGTTCTTC. Amino acids: CSASLDYLGTEQFF.

In this sample, this clonotype turned up many times. This chain connects TRBV9 to TRBJ2-3; D gene unclear. Germline V gives CDR1 SGDLS, CDR2 YYNGEE. The CDR3 loop spans 13 amino acids. V shed 6 bases and J shed 0 bases, with 8 bases lying between them. CDR3 bases: TGTGCCAGCAATGCAGTGAGCACAGATACGCAGTATTTT. Translating gives CASNAVSTDTQYF.

The rearrangement uses TRBV27 and TRBJ2-3, with 10 positions matching TRBD2. CDR3 length equals 15 residues. J gave up 5 bases and V 5 bases, and 7 bases lay outside the gene matches. Germline-derived CDR1 and CDR2 are MNHEY and SMNVEV (reference sequence). The CDR3 sequence: CASSASGRGGDTQYF. In DNA, the CDR3 is TGTGCCAGCAGTGCTAGCGGGAGAGGGGGAGATACGCAGTATTTT.

This clonotype was observed at least ten times. J is TRBJ2-7 and V is TRBV20-1, with TRBD2 matching over 10 bases. The CDR3 is 13 residues long. CDR1 and CDR2 from the germline V gene are DFQATT and SNEGSKA (reference sequence). CDR3 region: CSPAGLAAYEQYF. The CDR3 coding sequence is TGCAGCCCCGCCGGACTAGCGGCCTACGAGCAGTACTTC.

This clonotype was found many times. The chain combines TRBV11-2 with TRBJ2-1; TRBD2 aligns across 10 bases. CDR1 and CDR2 from the germline V gene are SGHAT and FQNNGV. V lost 0 bases, J lost 0 bases, and 5 bases stayed unmatched. This CDR3 is 18 amino acids long. In DNA form, the CDR3 reads TGTGCCAGCAGCTTAGATAGGCGACTAGCGGGCTCCTACAATGAGCAGTTCTTC. Its translation is CASSLDRRLAGSYNEQFF.

Ten or more counts support this clonotype. The V and J genes are TRBV6-5 and TRBJ2-7; a weak D match, TRBD1 (6 bases). With 10 bases removed from V and 0 bases from J, the gap between germline ends came to 19 bases. The CDR3 has 15 residues. Germline loops: CDR1 MNHEY, CDR2 SVGAGI. The CDR3 here is CATSRGTGHSYEQYF. The CDR3, as DNA: TGTGCCACCTCGAGGGGTACAGGGCACTCCTACGAGCAGTACTTC.

This clonotype has just one count. The chain has TRBV4-3 and TRBJ1-1, with D unclear. The CDR3 is 16 amino acids. Germline V gene data show CDR1 as LGHNA and CDR2 as YSLEER. Trimming removed 0 bases at V and 1 base at J, with 12 bases between. This chain's CDR3 is CASSQDYTATNTEAFF. The CDR3 DNA reads as TGCGCCAGCAGCCAAGACTACACTGCTACGAACACTGAAGCTTTCTTT.

This clonotype was recorded at least ten times. CDR3 loop: CASSDADRGGQPQHF. In DNA, the CDR3 is TGTGCCAGCAGTGACGCAGACAGGGGCGGACAGCCCCAGCATTTT. This sequence joins TRBV6-1 and TRBJ1-5, with 8 bases identical to TRBD1. Germline CDR1 MNHNS, CDR2 SASEGT. The ends lost 3 bases at V and 7 bases at J; junction bases unmatched: 8. The CDR3 loop spans 15 amino acids.

Ten or more counts support this clonotype. The chain recombines TRBV6-1 with TRBJ2-7; D call uncertain. The V end lost 5 bases, the J end lost 2 bases, and 13 bases lay between the germline ends. The CDR3 spans 14 residues. CDR1 and CDR2 (germline): MNHNS, SASEGT. Here the CDR3 reads CASSITTPPYEQYF. Written as DNA, the CDR3 is TGTGCCAGCAGTATCACTACGCCCCCCTACGAGCAGTACTTC.

To note about this clonotype: This CDR3 fails to terminate in the conserved phenylalanine or tryptophan, so it likely reflects a read error. The DNA is left out, because the CDR3 cannot be placed on it with certainty; the CDR3 is given as TCRdb lists it. The chain carries TRBV7-7 and TRBJ1-4; the table gives TRBD1 as D, unverified against the DNA. CDR1 and CDR2 from the germline V gene are SSHAT and FNYEAQ (reference sequence). The CDR3 contains 15 residues when both ends are counted. The CDR3 here is CASSLGTATNEKLLC.

The CDR3 nucleotides are TGTGCCTGGAAGAAGCGCGGATTAAGCTCCTACAATGAGCAGTTCTTC. It codes for CAWKKRGLSSYNEQFF. V usage is TRBV30 and J usage is TRBJ2-1, with no clear D. V was trimmed by 4 bases and J by 0 bases, leaving 16 bases between them. The CDR3 is made up of 16 amino acids. The germline CDR1 and CDR2 sequences are GTSNPN and SVGIG (reference sequence).

This clonotype was observed many times. The rearrangement uses TRBV6-5 and TRBJ1-3; 10 bases are shared with TRBD1. The CDR3 runs 15 residues. The ends lost 5 bases at V and 6 bases at J; junction bases unmatched: 7. The V gene's germline CDR1 is MNHEY and CDR2 SVGAGI. CDR3 in amino acids: CASSETGGPANTIYF. CDR3 bases: TGTGCCAGCAGTGAGACAGGGGGCCCAGCAAACACCATATATTTT.

This clonotype was observed at least ten times. The V call is TRBV6-1, the J call TRBJ2-1, with unresolved D. The CDR3 loop spans 13 amino acids. V was shortened by 7 bases and J by 9 bases, with 16 bases between the two germline ends. Per germline, CDR1 MNHNS and CDR2 SASEGT. CDR3: CASKEYRLGEQFF. The CDR3 coding sequence is TGTGCCAGCAAGGAATATAGATTGGGTGAGCAGTTCTTC.

The count of this clonotype is one. V gene TRBV19 combines with J gene TRBJ2-5; TRBD1 matches 8 bases. The CDR3 sequence is 14 residues long. Per germline, CDR1 LNHDA and CDR2 SQIVND (reference sequence). V lost 6 bases, J lost 2 bases, and 5 bases stayed unmatched. Here the CDR3 reads CASRPDRGQETQYF. The CDR3 DNA is TGTGCCAGTAGGCCAGACAGGGGACAAGAGACCCAGTACTTC.

The chain is built from TRBV10-3 and TRBJ1-1; the D gene is possibly TRBD1 (5 bases). This CDR3 region has 15 residues. The germline V gene encodes CDR1 ENHRY and CDR2 SYGVKD. V was shortened by 4 bases and J by 6 bases, with 18 bases between the two germline ends. CDR3 protein: CAISGLGGEGSEAFF. The DNA for the CDR3 is TGTGCCATCAGTGGGCTCGGGGGGGAGGGGTCTGAAGCTTTCTTT.

There are many counts of this clonotype. The V call is TRBV3-1, the J call TRBJ2-7, with no clear D. V lost 0 bases and J lost 6, with 12 bases in between. Germline V gene lookup returns CDR1 LGHDT and CDR2 YNNKEL (reference sequence). The CDR3 extends over 14 amino acids. The DNA of the CDR3 is TGTGCCAGCAGCCAAGACCCTAGATCTCCCGAGCAGTACTTC. It encodes CASSQDPRSPEQYF.

At least ten counts were recorded for this clonotype. The chain recombines TRBV29-1 with TRBJ2-1, with D perhaps matching TRBD1 (6 bases). The CDR3 consists of 12 residues. Germline V gene sequence: CDR1 SQVTM, CDR2 ANQGSEA. Trimming pared 4 bases from V and 5 bases from J, leaving 9 bases between. The CDR3 here is CSVVGQHNEQFF. CDR3 bases: TGCAGCGTTGTCGGACAGCACAATGAGCAGTTCTTC.

The J gene is TRBJ1-1, the V gene TRBV15, with a weak D call TRBD1 (6 bases). The length of the CDR3 is 13 residues. Per the germline V gene, CDR1 is LNHNV and CDR2 is YYDKDF (reference sequence). V gave up 3 bases and J gave up 4 bases, with 9 bases separating them. This CDR3 is CATSSRGATEAFF. The CDR3 coding sequence is TGTGCCACCAGCAGCAGGGGCGCCACTGAAGCTTTCTTT. Full variable domain (missing parts from reference TRBV15 and TRBJ1-1): DAMVIQNPRYQVTQFGKPVTLSCSQTLNHNVMYWYQQKSSQAPKLLFHYYDKDFNNEADTPDNFQSRRPNTSFCFLDIRSPGLGDTAMYLCATSSRGATEAFFGQGTRLTVV.

As to this clonotype: This may arise from a read error, as a much more abundant clone is one base away. The chain combines TRBV30 with TRBJ1-4, with D uncertain. The CDR3 is 14 residues long. Germline V lookup: CDR1 GTSNPN, CDR2 SVGIG (reference sequence). CDR3 sequence (DNA): TGTGCCTGGAGTCCATTTGCAACTAATGAAGAACTGTTTTTT. Its translation: CAWSPFATNEELFF.

This clonotype came up many times. The chain links TRBV20-1 to TRBJ1-3; unclear D gene. CDR3 length equals 14 residues. V was trimmed by 6 bases and J by 4 bases, leaving 16 bases between them. Germline V gene data show CDR1 as DFQATT and CDR2 as SNEGSKA (reference sequence). CDR3 loop: CSAPGLGEGNTIYF. DNA for the CDR3: TGCAGTGCCCCGGGTCTTGGTGAAGGAAACACCATATATTTT.

V usage is TRBV6-5 and J usage is TRBJ2-5; 7 bases are shared with TRBD2. Unmatched junction bases numbered 15, after V lost 5 bases and J lost 3 bases. Per the germline V gene, CDR1 is MNHEY and CDR2 is SVGAGI. The CDR3 covers 17 residues. CDR3 nucleotide sequence: TGTGCCAGCAGTCCACGGTTGGCGGGGGTCGGGGAAGAGACCCAGTACTTC. Amino acids: CASSPRLAGVGEETQYF.

This chain uses TRBV12-3 or TRBV12-4 with TRBJ2-1; 12 bases fit TRBD2. Trimming cost V 8 bases and J 0 bases; bases outside gene matches: 5. CDR3 length: 16 residues. In DNA form, the CDR3 reads TGTGCCAGCTCACCGGGACTAGCGGGCTCCTACAATGAGCAGTTCTTC. Translated, it gives CASSPGLAGSYNEQFF.

The J gene is TRBJ1-1, the V gene TRBV7-9; tentatively, D is TRBD1 (5 bases). Germline loops: CDR1 SEHNR, CDR2 FQNEAQ (reference sequence). The V end lost 5 bases, the J end lost 8 bases, and 12 bases lay between the germline ends. CDR3 length: 12 amino acids. The CDR3 DNA reads TGTGCCAGCAGCCCAGGGACTCCCGAAGCTTTCTTT. Translation gives CASSPGTPEAFF.

There are many counts of this clonotype. V and J are TRBV5-1 and TRBJ2-3, with 10 bases that match TRBD1. Germline values: CDR1 SGHRS, CDR2 YFSETQ. This CDR3 is built from 13 residues. J gave up 4 bases and V 4 bases, and 0 bases lay outside the gene matches. In DNA, the CDR3 is TGCGCCAGCAGCGGGACAGGGGCAGATACGCAGTATTTT. It encodes CASSGTGADTQYF.

The chain recombines TRBV18 with TRBJ1-1, with D possibly being TRBD1 (5 bases). This CDR3 is 12 amino acids long. V was trimmed by 5 bases and J by 8 bases, leaving 12 bases between them. Germline CDR1 and CDR2: KGHSH and LQKENI. CDR3 sequence (DNA): TGTGCCAGCTCAGGAACGACAGAGGAAGCTTTCTTT. The encoded protein is CASSGTTEEAFF.

This clonotype has ten or more counts. The chain has TRBV6-4 and TRBJ2-2; D not resolved. There are 14 residues in the CDR3. Trimming took 4 bases from V and 2 from J, leaving 8 bases between them. Germline loops: CDR1 MRHNA, CDR2 SNTAGT. The CDR3 loop is CASSGEFNTGELFF. CDR3 nucleotide sequence: TGTGCCAGCAGTGGGGAATTTAACACCGGGGAGCTGTTTTTT.

This clonotype appeared many times. The rearrangement links TRBV6-5 to TRBJ2-7, with D perhaps TRBD1 or TRBD2 (5 bases each). Germline-derived CDR1 and CDR2 are MNHEY and SVGAGI. CDR3 length: 14 amino acids. V shed 6 bases and J shed 2 bases, with 14 bases lying between them. The CDR3 loop is CASSSTGPTYEQYF. As DNA, the CDR3 is TGTGCCAGCAGCTCTACGGGACCAACCTACGAGCAGTACTTC.